The next 27 T cell receptor beta chains were all read from a single sample in a study of blood T cell repertoires in COVID-19. Method: immunoSEQ multiplex PCR; TCRdb's copy keeps in-frame clones and lacks some. Of approximately 110,000 clones listed, more than 70% are singletons. Sequencing input: peripheral blood. The source of these receptors is a woman aged 80 or over with COVID-19, enrolled during active disease.

This chain connects TRBV7-6 to TRBJ2-1; possible D gene TRBD1, 6 bases. V lost 5 bases to trimming and J lost 5 bases, with 13 bases between them. Germline CDR1 reads SGHVS; CDR2 reads FNYEAQ. CDR3 length equals 14 residues. CDR3 DNA: TGTGCCAGCAGCCTATTGGACAGAAACAATGAGCAGTTCTTC. As protein: CASSLLDRNNEQFF.

Comment on this clone: Different DNA sequences within this sample yield the same CDR3. The rearrangement joins TRBV5-1 to TRBJ2-5; no clear D gene. Germline V CDR1 and CDR2: SGHRS, YFSETQ. V was cut by 0 bases and J by 5 bases, with 11 bases left in between. The CDR3 has 14 residues. The CDR3, as DNA: TGCGCCAGCAGCTTGGGGTCAATCCAGGAGACCCAGTACTTC. The encoded protein is CASSLGSIQETQYF.

The genes are TRBV19 and TRBJ2-3; weak D call: TRBD2 (5 bases). The V gene's germline CDR1 is LNHDA and CDR2 SQIVND (reference sequence). V lost 10 bases and J 1 base, leaving 15 bases between the germline ends. This CDR3 is 14 amino acids long. The CDR3: CATADFRGTDTQYF. The CDR3 DNA reads TGTGCCACCGCGGACTTTCGCGGCACAGATACGCAGTATTTT.

The chain combines TRBV4-2 with TRBJ1-1; 7 bases map to TRBD1. CDR1 LGHNA and CDR2 YNFKEQ come from the germline V gene. The CDR3 runs to 15 residues. V shed 4 bases, J shed 7 bases, and the junction held 12 bases outside the gene matches. CDR3 amino acids: CASSPRTQGGDEAFF. The CDR3, as DNA: TGTGCCAGCAGCCCGAGAACCCAGGGGGGTGATGAAGCTTTCTTT.

V gene TRBV5-1 combines with J gene TRBJ2-5; D gene unclear. Germline V gene lookup returns CDR1 SGHRS and CDR2 YFSETQ. The CDR3 runs to 16 residues. The ends were cut back, 1 base at V and 2 bases at J, with 15 bases in the middle. Here the CDR3 DNA reads TGCGCCAGCAGCTTGTCCCCCTGGGCCTCTCAAGAGACCCAGTACTTC. Translating gives CASSLSPWASQETQYF.

The V gene is TRBV10-3, the J gene TRBJ2-7; weak D call: TRBD2 (5 bases). Trimming pared 3 bases from V and 7 bases from J, leaving 7 bases between. There are 11 residues in the CDR3. In germline, CDR1 is ENHRY, CDR2 SYGVKD. The CDR3 is CAISELEEQYF. The CDR3 DNA sequence: TGTGCCATCAGTGAACTAGAAGAGCAGTACTTC.

This clone was found a few times. This chain connects TRBV5-4 to TRBJ1-1; maybe TRBD1 (6 bases). Germline V CDR1 and CDR2: SGHNT, YYREEE (reference sequence). This CDR3 spans 13 amino acids. V shed 3 bases and J shed 7 bases, with 13 bases lying between them. The CDR3 region is CASSSQWTVEAFF. DNA for the CDR3: TGTGCCAGCAGCTCTCAATGGACAGTTGAAGCTTTCTTT.

V usage is TRBV25-1 and J usage is TRBJ1-3; no clear D. V lost 3 bases, J lost 2 bases, and 8 bases lay in between. CDR3 size: 14 residues. Germline V gene sequence: CDR1 MGHDK, CDR2 SYGVNS. The CDR3 DNA reads TGTGCCAGCAGTGAGTTCCAGACTGGAAACACCATATATTTT. Amino acids: CASSEFQTGNTIYF.

The rearrangement joins TRBV4-3 to TRBJ1-6; D ambiguous. The ends were cut back, 0 bases at V and 13 bases at J, with 19 bases in the middle. CDR1 is LGHNA and CDR2 is YSLEER in the germline V gene. The CDR3 sequence is 16 residues long. Here the CDR3 reads CASSQEVQEPLPPLHF. CDR3 nucleotides: TGCGCCAGCAGCCAAGAGGTGCAGGAACCACTTCCCCCCCTCCACTTT.

This clone showed up just once. The genes are TRBV12-2 and TRBJ2-7; the D segment call TRBD2 is taken from the table without a DNA check. TRBV12-2 is annotated as a pseudogene. The CDR3 totals 15 residues. CDR3 protein: CAGRAGARTPYEQYF. The CDR3 DNA reads TGTGCGGGGAGGGCGGGAGCGAGGACACCCTACGAGCAGTACTTC.

The chain has TRBV5-1 and TRBJ2-7; 10 bases are a match to TRBD2. The CDR3 loop spans 17 amino acids. Trimming removed 1 base from V and 2 bases from J; junction bases left unmatched: 9. The germline V gene encodes CDR1 SGHRS and CDR2 YFSETQ. The CDR3: CASSLRPSGSGAYEQYF. CDR3 bases: TGCGCCAGCAGCTTGCGCCCTAGCGGGAGCGGGGCCTACGAGCAGTACTTC.

The J gene is TRBJ1-4, the V gene TRBV7-2; D remains unclear. V gave up 5 bases and J gave up 7 bases, with 14 bases separating them. This CDR3 is built from 14 residues. CDR1 SGHTA and CDR2 FQGNSA come from the germline V gene. The CDR3 coding sequence is TGTGCCAGCAGCCCTTGGAGGGATCGTGAAAAACTGTTTTTT. Translation: CASSPWRDREKLFF.

The chain links TRBV11-2 to TRBJ2-2, with 10 bases lining up with TRBD2. This CDR3 spans 17 amino acids. Germline lookup yields CDR1 SGHAT and CDR2 FQNNGV. V shed 0 bases and J 5 bases; nucleotides not matched to a gene: 6. In DNA, the CDR3 is TGTGCCAGCAGCTTAGATCATCTAGCGGGAGAGACCGGGGAGCTGTTTTTT. Translation: CASSLDHLAGETGELFF. The whole variable domain, remainder taken from reference TRBV11-2 and TRBJ2-2, is EAGVAQSPRYKIIEKRQSVAFWCNPISGHATLYWYQQILGQGPKLLIQFQNNGVVDDSQLPKDRFSAERLKGVDSTLKIQPAKLEDSAVYLCASSLDHLAGETGELFFGEGSRLTVL.

CDR3 residues: CASSLSEGQGNEKLFF. The CDR3 DNA reads as TGTGCCAGCAGTTTATCAGAGGGACAGGGAAATGAAAAACTGTTTTTT. The chain couples TRBV27 to TRBJ1-4, with TRBD1 matching over 9 bases. This CDR3 contains 16 residues. Losses at the gene ends were 0 bases for V and 5 bases for J; bases not matched to a gene: 4. CDR1 is MNHEY and CDR2 is SMNVEV in the germline V gene (reference sequence).

This clone has only one observation. The chain couples TRBV3-1 (or the pseudogene TRBV3-2) to TRBJ1-1; 8 nucleotides align to TRBD1. The CDR3 extends over 16 amino acids. V lost 3 bases and J lost 0; bases outside the gene matches: 6. CDR1 and CDR2 (germline): LGHDT, YNNKEL (reference sequence). CDR3 sequence reads: CASSHLDRGLNTEAFF. The CDR3 region has the DNA TGTGCCAGCAGCCACCTCGACAGGGGACTGAACACTGAAGCTTTCTTT.

The rearrangement uses TRBV4-3 and TRBJ2-3, with 7 bases that match TRBD2. Germline V gene data show CDR1 as LGHNA and CDR2 as YSLEER. The J segment lost 4 bases and the V segment lost 0 bases, leaving 13 bases of the junction unmatched. This CDR3 region has 18 residues. The CDR3: CASSQEVWGLSGADTQYF. DNA for the CDR3: TGCGCCAGCAGCCAAGAAGTCTGGGGACTAAGTGGTGCAGATACGCAGTATTTT.

This CDR3 reads CASSPTGGVSGNTIYF. CDR3 coding DNA: TGTGCCAGCAGCCCTACGGGGGGAGTCTCTGGAAACACCATATATTTT. The chain couples TRBV11-2 to TRBJ1-3; the D gene is possibly TRBD1 (5 bases). V was shortened by 5 bases and J by 0 bases, with 14 bases between the two germline ends. The CDR3 length is 16 residues. Germline values: CDR1 SGHAT, CDR2 FQNNGV.

The table lists this clone with a few counts. DNA for the CDR3: TGTGCTAGTGGTTCTTTAGATGAGCAGTTCTTC. It translates to CASGSLDEQFF. This chain joins TRBV12-5 and TRBJ2-1; no firm D call. V shed 4 bases and J shed 8 bases, with 6 bases lying between them. The CDR3 totals 11 residues. Germline V CDR1 and CDR2: LGHNT, FRNRAP.

In nucleotides, the CDR3 is TGTGCCAGTAGTATACCCCGGGGGGGGAAAACCGGGGAGCTGTTTTTT. This encodes CASSIPRGGKTGELFF. V and J are TRBV19 and TRBJ2-2; 8 bases are a match to TRBD2. Germline CDR1 LNHDA, CDR2 SQIVND (reference sequence). The CDR3 covers 16 residues. V gave up 2 bases and J gave up 5 bases; unmatched junction bases: 7. The variable domain in full, with the rest retrieved from reference TRBV19 and TRBJ2-2, is DGGITQSPKYLFRKEGQNVTLSCEQNLNHDAMYWYRQDPGQGLRLIYYSQIVNDFQKGDIAEGYSVSREKKESFPLTVTSAQKNPTAFYLCASSIPRGGKTGELFFGEGSRLTVL.

This clone was seen only a few times. The chain couples TRBV28 to TRBJ1-6; D may be TRBD1 (5 bases). This CDR3 spans 15 amino acids. Germline V CDR1 and CDR2: MDHEN, SYDVKM. Trimming took off 7 bases at V and 4 bases at J, with 14 bases between the two ends. The CDR3 loop is CASIPSGLYNSPLHF. In DNA, the CDR3 is TGTGCCAGCATCCCCTCGGGACTGTATAATTCACCCCTCCACTTT.

This clone was detected once. The chain recombines TRBV12-3 or TRBV12-4 with TRBJ2-2; 7 bases fit TRBD2. Trimming removed 5 bases from V and 4 bases from J; junction bases left unmatched: 1. CDR3 size: 13 residues. CDR3 region: CASSGLGTGELFF. The CDR3 nucleotides read TGTGCCAGCAGTGGACTAGGCACCGGGGAGCTGTTTTTT.

This rearrangement joins TRBV7-2 to TRBJ2-3, with 8 bases that match TRBD2. Trimming removed 5 bases from V and 3 bases from J; junction bases left unmatched: 10. Per the germline V gene, CDR1 is SGHTA and CDR2 is FQGNSA. This CDR3 region has 16 residues. The CDR3 loop reads CASSKVAGLVTDTQYF. DNA of the CDR3: TGTGCCAGCAGCAAAGTAGCGGGACTAGTTACAGATACGCAGTATTTT.

This chain uses TRBV5-4 with TRBJ2-6; 8 positions agree with TRBD2. The V gene end was trimmed by 0 bases and the J gene end by 4 bases; junction bases not matched to a gene: 6. Germline V gene sequence: CDR1 SGHNT, CDR2 YYREEE (reference sequence). The CDR3 is made up of 17 amino acids. This CDR3 reads CASSLVGGGRGANVLTF. The CDR3 DNA sequence: TGTGCCAGCAGCTTGGTAGGCGGGGGGAGAGGGGCCAACGTCCTGACTTTC.

The V gene is TRBV6-5, the J gene TRBJ2-3, with D tentatively TRBD2 (5 bases). Trimming stripped 0 bases from V and 3 bases from J, with 10 bases between. This CDR3 is 15 amino acids long. Germline CDR1 is MNHEY and CDR2 is SVGAGI. This chain's CDR3 is CASSYSAGFTDTQYF. The CDR3 region has the DNA TGTGCCAGCAGTTACTCTGCGGGCTTTACAGATACGCAGTATTTT.

The chain employs TRBV9 and TRBJ2-1; 7 nucleotides agree with TRBD2. The CDR3 sequence is 15 residues long. After removal of 4 bases from V and 2 bases from J, the junction contained 6 bases not matched to a gene. Germline V CDR1 and CDR2: SGDLS, YYNGEE. The CDR3 region is CASSSGGTTYNEQFF. DNA of the CDR3: TGTGCCAGCAGCTCTGGGGGGACTACCTACAATGAGCAGTTCTTC.

The chain joins TRBV5-1 to TRBJ2-7; maybe TRBD1 (6 bases). The CDR3 sequence is 13 residues long. Germline V CDR1 and CDR2: SGHRS, YFSETQ. The V end was cut by 3 bases, the J end by 5 bases, with 12 bases between. The CDR3 DNA reads as TGCGCCAGCAGCTGGACAGAACGGGACGAGCAGTACTTC. As protein: CASSWTERDEQYF.

The V gene is TRBV11-2, the J gene TRBJ1-3, with 7 bases that match TRBD1. V was pared by 5 bases and J by 4 bases, with 8 bases of the junction left unmatched. The CDR3 covers 15 residues. CDR1 is SGHAT and CDR2 is FQNNGV in the germline V gene. The CDR3 reads CASSTTTGMGNTIYF. The CDR3 nucleotides are TGTGCCAGCAGCACCACGACAGGGATGGGAAACACCATATATTTT.